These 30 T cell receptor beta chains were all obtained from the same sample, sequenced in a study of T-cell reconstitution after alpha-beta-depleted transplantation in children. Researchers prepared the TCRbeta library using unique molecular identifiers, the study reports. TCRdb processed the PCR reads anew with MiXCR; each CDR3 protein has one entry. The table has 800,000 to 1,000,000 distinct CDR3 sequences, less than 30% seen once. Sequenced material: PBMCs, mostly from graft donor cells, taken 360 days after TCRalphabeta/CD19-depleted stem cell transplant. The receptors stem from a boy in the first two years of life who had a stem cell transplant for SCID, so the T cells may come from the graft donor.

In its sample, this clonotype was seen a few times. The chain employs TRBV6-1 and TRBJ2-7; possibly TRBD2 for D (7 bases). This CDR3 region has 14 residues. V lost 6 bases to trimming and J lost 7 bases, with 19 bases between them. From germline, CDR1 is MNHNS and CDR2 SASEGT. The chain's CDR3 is CASRMLGGPGEQYF. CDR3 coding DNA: TGTGCCAGCAGAATGCTGGGGGGGCCTGGGGAGCAGTACTTC.

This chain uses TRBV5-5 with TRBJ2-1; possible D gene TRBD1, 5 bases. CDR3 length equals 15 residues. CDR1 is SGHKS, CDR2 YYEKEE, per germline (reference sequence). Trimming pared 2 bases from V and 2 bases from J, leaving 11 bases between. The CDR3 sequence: CASSLLTVTYNEQFF. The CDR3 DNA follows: TGTGCCAGCAGCTTATTGACAGTAACCTACAATGAGCAGTTCTTC.

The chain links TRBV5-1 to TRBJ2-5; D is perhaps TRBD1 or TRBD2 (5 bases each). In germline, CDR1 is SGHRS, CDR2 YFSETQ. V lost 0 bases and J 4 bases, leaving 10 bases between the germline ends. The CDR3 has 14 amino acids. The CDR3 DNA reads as TGCGCCAGCAGCTTGGTACCGGGACGAGAGACCCAGTACTTC. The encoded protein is CASSLVPGRETQYF.

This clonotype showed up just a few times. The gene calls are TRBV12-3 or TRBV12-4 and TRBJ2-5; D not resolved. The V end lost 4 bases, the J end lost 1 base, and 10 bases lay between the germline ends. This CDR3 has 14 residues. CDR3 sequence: CASSSSPLQETQYF. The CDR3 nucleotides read TGTGCCAGCAGTTCCTCGCCCCTCCAAGAGACCCAGTACTTC.

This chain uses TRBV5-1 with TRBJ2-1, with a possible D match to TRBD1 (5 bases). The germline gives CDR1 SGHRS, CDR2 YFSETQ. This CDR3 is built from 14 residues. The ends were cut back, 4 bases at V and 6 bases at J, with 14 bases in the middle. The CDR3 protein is CASSIGQTFNEQFF. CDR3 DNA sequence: TGCGCCAGCAGCATAGGACAAACGTTCAATGAGCAGTTCTTC.

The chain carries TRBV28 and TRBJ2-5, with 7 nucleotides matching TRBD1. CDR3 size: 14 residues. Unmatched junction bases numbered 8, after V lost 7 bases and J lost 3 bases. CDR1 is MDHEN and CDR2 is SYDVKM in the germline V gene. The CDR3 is CASNPTGTEETQYF. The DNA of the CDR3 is TGTGCCAGCAACCCAACCGGGACAGAAGAGACCCAGTACTTC.

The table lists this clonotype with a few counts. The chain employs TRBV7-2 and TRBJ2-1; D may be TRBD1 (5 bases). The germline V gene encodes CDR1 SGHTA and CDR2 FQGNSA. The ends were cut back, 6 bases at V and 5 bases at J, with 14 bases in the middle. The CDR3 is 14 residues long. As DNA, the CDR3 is TGTGCCAGCAGTTTTCGACAGTGGCACAATGAGCAGTTCTTC. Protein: CASSFRQWHNEQFF.

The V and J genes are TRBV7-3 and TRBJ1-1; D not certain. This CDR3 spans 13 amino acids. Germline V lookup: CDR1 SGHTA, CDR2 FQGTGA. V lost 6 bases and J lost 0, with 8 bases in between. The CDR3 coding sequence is TGTGCCAGCAGTGGCGAGATGAACACTGAAGCTTTCTTT. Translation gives CASSGEMNTEAFF.

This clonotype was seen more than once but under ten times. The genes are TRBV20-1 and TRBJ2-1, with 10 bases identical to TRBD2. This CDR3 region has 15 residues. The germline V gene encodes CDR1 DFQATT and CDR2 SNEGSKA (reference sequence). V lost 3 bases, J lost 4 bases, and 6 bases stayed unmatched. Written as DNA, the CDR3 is TGCAGTGCTAGGCCCAGCGGGGGGGAGTACAATGAGCAGTTCTTC. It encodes CSARPSGGEYNEQFF.

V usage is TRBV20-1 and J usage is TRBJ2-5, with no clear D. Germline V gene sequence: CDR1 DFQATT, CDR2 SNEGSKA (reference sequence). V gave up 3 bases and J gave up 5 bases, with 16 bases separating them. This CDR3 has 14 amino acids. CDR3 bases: TGCAGTGCTAGGACCCGGGTAGGGCCGGAGACCCAGTACTTC. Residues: CSARTRVGPETQYF.

The CDR3 nucleotides read TGTGCCAGCAGCAATCCCCCCTACAATGAGCAGTTCTTC. Translating gives CASSNPPYNEQFF. V and J are TRBV9 and TRBJ2-1; no clear D gene. The V end was cut by 4 bases, the J end by 2 bases, with 7 bases between. Germline V gives CDR1 SGDLS, CDR2 YYNGEE. The CDR3 has 13 amino acids.

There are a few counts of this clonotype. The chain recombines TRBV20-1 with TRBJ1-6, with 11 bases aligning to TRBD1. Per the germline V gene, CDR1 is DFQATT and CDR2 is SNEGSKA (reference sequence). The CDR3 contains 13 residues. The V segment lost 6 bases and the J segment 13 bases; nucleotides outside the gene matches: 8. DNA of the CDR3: TGCAGTGCGAGTGGACAGGGGGCAAAGCCCCTCCACTTT. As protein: CSASGQGAKPLHF.

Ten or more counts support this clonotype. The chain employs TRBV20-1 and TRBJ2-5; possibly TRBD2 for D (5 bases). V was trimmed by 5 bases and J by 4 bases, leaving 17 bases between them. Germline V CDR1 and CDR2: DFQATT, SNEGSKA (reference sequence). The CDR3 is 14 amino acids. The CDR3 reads CSAERTLWAETQYF. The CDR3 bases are TGCAGTGCTGAAAGGACTCTTTGGGCAGAGACCCAGTACTTC.

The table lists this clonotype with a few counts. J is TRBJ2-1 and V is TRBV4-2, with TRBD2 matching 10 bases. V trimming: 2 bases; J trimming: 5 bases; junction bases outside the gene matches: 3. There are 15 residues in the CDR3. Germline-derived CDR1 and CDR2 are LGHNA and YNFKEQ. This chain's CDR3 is CASSQRTSGDNEQFF. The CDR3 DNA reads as TGTGCCAGCAGCCAACGGACTAGCGGAGACAATGAGCAGTTCTTC.

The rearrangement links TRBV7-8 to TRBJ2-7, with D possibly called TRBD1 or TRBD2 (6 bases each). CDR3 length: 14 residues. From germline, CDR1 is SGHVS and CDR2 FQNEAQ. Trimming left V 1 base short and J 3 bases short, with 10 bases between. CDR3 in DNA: TGTGCCAGCAGCTTAGAAGGGGGGCTCTACGAGCAGTACTTC. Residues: CASSLEGGLYEQYF. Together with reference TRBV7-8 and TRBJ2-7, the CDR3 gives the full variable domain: GAGVSQSPRYKVAKRGQDVALRCDPISGHVSLFWYQQALGQGPEFLTYFQNEAQLDKSGLPSDRFFAERPEGSVSTLKIQRTQQEDSAVYLCASSLEGGLYEQYFGPGTRLTVT.

The DNA of the CDR3 is TGCGCCAGCAGCCTGGGGAGCGGACGCACAGATACGCAGTATTTT. Amino acids: CASSLGSGRTDTQYF. The gene calls are TRBV4-3 and TRBJ2-3; possibly TRBD2 for D (5 bases). Germline V lookup: CDR1 LGHNA, CDR2 YSLEER. Trimming removed 4 bases from V and 1 base from J, with 12 bases in between. This CDR3 region has 15 residues.

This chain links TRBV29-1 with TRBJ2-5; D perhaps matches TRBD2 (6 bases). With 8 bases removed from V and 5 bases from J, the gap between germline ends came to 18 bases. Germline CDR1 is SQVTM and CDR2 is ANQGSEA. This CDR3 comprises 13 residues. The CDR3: CSTLATGVETQYF. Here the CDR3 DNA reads TGCAGCACCCTAGCGACCGGCGTTGAGACCCAGTACTTC. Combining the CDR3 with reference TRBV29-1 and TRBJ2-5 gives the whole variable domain SAVISQKPSRDICQRGTSLTIQCQVDSQVTMMFWYRQQPGQSLTLIATANQGSEATYESGFVIDKFPISRPNLTFSTLTVSNMSPEDSSIYLCSTLATGVETQYFGPGTRLLVL.

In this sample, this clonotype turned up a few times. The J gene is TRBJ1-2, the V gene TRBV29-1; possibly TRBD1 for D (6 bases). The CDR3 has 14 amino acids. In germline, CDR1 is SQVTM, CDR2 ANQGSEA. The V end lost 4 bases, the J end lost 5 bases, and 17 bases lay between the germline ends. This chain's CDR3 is CSVGSGRGTYGYTF. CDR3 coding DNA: TGCAGCGTTGGGTCCGGGAGAGGGACATATGGCTACACCTTC.

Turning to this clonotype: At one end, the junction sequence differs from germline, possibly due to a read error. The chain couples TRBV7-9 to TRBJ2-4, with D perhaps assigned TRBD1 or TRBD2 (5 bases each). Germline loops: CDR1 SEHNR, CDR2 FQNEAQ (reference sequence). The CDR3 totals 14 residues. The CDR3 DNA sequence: TGTGCCAGCAGCCACACCGGGGACGGCGATTTGACCGACTTC. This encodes CASSHTGDGDLTDF.

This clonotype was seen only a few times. The CDR3 loop reads CASSLTGTSTGELFF. The CDR3 region has the DNA TGCGCCAGCAGCCTGACCGGGACTAGCACCGGGGAGCTGTTTTTT. The chain recombines TRBV5-1 with TRBJ2-2; 8 nucleotides line up with TRBD2. Germline-derived CDR1 and CDR2 are SGHRS and YFSETQ. J was trimmed by 4 bases and V by 4 bases; bases with no gene match: 6. This CDR3 has 15 residues.

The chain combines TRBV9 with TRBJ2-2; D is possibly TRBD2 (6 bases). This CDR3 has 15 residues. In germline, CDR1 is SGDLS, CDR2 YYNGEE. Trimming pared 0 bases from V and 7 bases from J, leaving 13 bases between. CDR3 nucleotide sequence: TGTGCCAGCAGCGTAGTGGGGGAGGTGGACGGGGAGCTGTTTTTT. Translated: CASSVVGEVDGELFF. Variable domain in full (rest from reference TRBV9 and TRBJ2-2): DSGVTQTPKHLITATGQRVTLRCSPRSGDLSVYWYQQSLDQGLQFLIQYYNGEERAKGNILERFSAQQFPDLHSELNLSSLELGDSALYFCASSVVGEVDGELFFGEGSRLTVL.

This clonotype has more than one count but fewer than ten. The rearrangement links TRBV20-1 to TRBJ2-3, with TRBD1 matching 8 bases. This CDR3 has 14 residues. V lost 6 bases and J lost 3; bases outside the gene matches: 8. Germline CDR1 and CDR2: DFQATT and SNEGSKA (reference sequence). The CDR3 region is CSAIGTGGTDTQYF. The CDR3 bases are TGCAGTGCAATCGGTACAGGGGGAACAGATACGCAGTATTTT.

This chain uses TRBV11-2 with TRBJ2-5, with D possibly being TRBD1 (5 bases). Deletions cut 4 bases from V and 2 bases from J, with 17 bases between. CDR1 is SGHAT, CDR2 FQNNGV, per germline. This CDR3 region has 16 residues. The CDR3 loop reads CASSSRATKRQETQYF. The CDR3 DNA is TGTGCCAGCAGCTCCAGGGCGACCAAGAGACAAGAGACCCAGTACTTC.

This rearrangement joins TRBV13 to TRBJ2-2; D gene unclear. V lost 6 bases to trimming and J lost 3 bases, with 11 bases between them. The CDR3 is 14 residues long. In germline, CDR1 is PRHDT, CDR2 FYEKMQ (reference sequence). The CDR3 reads CASRAQRDTGELFF. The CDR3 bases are TGTGCCAGCAGGGCACAGCGAGACACCGGGGAGCTGTTTTTT.

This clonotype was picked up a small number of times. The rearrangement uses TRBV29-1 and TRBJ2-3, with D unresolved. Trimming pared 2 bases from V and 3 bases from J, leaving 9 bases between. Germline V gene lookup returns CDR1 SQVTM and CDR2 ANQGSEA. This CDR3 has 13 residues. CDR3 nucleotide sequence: TGCAGCGTTGAACAACCGGTTACAGATACGCAGTATTTT. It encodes CSVEQPVTDTQYF.

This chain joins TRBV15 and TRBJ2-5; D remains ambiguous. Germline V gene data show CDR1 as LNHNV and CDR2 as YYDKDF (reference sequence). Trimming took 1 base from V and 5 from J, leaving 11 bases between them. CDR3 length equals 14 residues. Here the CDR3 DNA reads TGTGCCACCAGCAGAGTTGGCACCGGGGAGACCCAGTACTTC. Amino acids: CATSRVGTGETQYF.

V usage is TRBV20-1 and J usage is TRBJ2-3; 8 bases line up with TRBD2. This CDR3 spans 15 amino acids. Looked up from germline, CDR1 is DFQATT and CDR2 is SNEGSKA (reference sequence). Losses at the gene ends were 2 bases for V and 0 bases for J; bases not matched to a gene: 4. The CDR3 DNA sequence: TGCAGTGCTAGAAACGGGGGGGAGAGCACAGATACGCAGTATTTT. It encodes CSARNGGESTDTQYF.

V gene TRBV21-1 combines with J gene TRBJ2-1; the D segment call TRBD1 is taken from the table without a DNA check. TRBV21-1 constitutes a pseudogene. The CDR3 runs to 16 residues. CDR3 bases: TGTGCCAGCAGCTCAGAGGACCGGGACAGGGCGAATGAGCAGTTCTTC. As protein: CASSSEDRDRANEQFF.

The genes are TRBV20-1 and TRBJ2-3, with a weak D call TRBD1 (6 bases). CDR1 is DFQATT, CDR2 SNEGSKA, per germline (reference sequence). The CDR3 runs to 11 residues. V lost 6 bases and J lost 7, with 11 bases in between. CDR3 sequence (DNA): TGCAGTGCCCACAGGGAATATACGCAGTATTTT. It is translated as CSAHREYTQYF.

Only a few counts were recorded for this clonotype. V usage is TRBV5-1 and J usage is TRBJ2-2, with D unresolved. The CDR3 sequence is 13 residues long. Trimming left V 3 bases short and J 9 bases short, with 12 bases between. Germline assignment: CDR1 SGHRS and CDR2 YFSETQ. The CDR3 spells CASSSGPHRELFF. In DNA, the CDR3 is TGCGCCAGCAGCTCCGGTCCCCACCGGGAGCTGTTTTTT.